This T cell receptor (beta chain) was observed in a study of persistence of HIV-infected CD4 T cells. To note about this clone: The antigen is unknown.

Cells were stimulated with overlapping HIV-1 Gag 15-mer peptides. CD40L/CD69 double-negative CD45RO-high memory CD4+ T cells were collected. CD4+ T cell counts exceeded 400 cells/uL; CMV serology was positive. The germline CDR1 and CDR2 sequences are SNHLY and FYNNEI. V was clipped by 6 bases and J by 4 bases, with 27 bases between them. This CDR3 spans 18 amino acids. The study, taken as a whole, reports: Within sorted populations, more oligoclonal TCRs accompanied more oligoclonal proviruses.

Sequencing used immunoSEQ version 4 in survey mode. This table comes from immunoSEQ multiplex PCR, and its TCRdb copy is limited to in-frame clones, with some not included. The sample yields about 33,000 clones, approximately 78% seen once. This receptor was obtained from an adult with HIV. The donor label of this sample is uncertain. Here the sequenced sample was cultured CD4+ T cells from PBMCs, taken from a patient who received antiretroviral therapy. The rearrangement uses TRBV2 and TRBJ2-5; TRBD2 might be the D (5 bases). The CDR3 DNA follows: TGTGCCAGCAGGGTCGAGGCCTGGGCGGGTCTTGTTGGAGAGACCCAGTACTTC. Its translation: CASRVEAWAGLVGETQYF. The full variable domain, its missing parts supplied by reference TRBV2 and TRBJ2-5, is EPEVTQTPSHQVTQMGQEVILRCVPISNHLYFYWYRQILGQKVEFLVSFYNNEISEKSEIFDDQFSVERPDGSNFTLKIRSTKLEDSAMYFCASRVEAWAGLVGETQYFGPGTRLLVL.